This T cell receptor (beta chain) appears in the sequencing data of a study of spatial heterogeneity in lung cancer. This clonotype has only a few counts. The time point: sample taken at primary tumor resection. Tumor, nontumor lung or frozen PBMC supplied whole RNA that was sequenced unsorted. On each TCR cDNA molecule, a unique molecular identifier was present. Via MiXCR, TCRdb re-called the 5' RACE reads, giving one row per CDR3 protein. Of around 89,000 distinct CDR3 sequences listed, approximately 12% are singletons. The receptor comes from a male donor with early-stage non-small cell lung cancer. Sequencing was performed on PBMCs, taken at surgery.

The CDR3 reads CASSQARADTQYF. In nucleotides, the CDR3 is TGTGCCAGCAGCCAAGCCCGGGCGGATACGCAGTATTTT. The chain links TRBV3-1 to TRBJ2-3; D gene ambiguous. The CDR3 loop spans 13 amino acids. Trimming took 1 base from V and 6 from J, leaving 8 bases between them. The V gene's germline CDR1 is LGHDT and CDR2 YNNKEL (reference sequence).